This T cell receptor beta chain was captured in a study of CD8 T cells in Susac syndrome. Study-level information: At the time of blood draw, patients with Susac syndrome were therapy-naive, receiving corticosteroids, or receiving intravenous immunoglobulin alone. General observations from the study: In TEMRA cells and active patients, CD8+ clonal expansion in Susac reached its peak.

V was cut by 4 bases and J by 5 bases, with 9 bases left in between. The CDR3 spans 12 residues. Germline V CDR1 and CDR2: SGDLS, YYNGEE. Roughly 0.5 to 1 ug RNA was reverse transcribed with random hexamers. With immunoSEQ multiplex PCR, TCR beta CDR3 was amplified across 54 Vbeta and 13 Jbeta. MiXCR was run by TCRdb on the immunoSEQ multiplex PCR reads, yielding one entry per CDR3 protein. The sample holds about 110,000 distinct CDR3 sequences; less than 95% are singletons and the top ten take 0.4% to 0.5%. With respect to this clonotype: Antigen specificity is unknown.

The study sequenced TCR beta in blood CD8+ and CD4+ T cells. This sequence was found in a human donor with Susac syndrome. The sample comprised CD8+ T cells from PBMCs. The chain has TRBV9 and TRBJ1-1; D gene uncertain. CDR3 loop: CASSPAGTEAFF. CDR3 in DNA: TGTGCCAGCAGCCCTGCTGGGACTGAAGCTTTCTTT.